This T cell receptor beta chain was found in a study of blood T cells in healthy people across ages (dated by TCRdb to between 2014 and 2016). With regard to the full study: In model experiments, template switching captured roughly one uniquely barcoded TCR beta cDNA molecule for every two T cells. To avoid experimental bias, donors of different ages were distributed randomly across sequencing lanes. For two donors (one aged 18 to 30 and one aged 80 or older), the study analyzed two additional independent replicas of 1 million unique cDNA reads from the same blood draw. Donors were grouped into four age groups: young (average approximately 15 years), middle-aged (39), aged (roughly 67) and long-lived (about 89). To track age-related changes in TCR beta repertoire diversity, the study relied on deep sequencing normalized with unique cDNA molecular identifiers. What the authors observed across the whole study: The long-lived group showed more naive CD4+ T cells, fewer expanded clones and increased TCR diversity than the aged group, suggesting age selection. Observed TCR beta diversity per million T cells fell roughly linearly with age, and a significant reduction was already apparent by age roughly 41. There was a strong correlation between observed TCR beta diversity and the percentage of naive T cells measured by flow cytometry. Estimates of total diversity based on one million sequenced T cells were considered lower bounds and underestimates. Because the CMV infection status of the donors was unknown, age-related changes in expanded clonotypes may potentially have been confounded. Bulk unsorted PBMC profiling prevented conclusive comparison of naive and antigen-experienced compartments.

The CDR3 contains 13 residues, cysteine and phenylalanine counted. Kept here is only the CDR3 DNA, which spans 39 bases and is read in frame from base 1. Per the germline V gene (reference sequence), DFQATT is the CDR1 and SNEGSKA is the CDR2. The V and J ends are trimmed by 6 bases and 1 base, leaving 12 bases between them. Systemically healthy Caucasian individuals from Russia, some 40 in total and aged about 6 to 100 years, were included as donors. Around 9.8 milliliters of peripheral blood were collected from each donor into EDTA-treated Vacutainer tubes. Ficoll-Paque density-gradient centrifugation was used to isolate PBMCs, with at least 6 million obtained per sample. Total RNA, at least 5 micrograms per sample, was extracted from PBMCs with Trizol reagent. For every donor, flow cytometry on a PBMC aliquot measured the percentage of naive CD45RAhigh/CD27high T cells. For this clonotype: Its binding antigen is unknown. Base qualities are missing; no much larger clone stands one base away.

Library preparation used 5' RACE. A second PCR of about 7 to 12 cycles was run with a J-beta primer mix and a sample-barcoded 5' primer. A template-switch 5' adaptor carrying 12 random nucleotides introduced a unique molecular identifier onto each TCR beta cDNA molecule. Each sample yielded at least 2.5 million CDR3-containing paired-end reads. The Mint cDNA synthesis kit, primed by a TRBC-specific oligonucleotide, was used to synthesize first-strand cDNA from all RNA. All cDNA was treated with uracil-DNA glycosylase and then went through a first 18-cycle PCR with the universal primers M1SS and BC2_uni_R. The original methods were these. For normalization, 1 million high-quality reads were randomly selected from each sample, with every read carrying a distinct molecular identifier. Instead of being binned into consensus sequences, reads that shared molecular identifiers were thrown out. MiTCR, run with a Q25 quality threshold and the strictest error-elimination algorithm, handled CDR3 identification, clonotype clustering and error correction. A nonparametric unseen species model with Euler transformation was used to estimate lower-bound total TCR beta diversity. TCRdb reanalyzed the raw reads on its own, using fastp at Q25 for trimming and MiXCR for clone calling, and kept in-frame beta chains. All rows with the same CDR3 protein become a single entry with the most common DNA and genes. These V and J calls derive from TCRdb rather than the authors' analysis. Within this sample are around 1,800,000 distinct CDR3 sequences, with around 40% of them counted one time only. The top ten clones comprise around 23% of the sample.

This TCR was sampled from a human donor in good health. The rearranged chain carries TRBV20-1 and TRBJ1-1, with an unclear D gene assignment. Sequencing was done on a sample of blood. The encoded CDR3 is CSAQSSGNTEAFF. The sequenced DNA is TGCAGTGCGCAATCCTCAGGGAACACTGAAGCTTTCTTT.